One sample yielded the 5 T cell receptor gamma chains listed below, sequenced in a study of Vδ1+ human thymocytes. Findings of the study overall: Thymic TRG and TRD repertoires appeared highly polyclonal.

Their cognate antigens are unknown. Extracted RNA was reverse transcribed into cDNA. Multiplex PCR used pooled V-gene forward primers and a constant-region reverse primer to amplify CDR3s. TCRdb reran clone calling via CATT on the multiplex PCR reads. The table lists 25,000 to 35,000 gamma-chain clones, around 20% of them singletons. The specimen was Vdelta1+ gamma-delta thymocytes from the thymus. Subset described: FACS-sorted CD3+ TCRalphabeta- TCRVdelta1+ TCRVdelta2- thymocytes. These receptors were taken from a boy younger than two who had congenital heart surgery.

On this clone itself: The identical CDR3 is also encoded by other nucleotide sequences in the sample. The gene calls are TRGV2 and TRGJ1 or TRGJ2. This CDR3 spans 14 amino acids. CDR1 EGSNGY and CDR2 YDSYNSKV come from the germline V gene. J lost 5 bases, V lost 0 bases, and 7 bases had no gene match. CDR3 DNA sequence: TGTGCCACCTGGGACGGGCCCGGGGATTATAAGAAACTCTTT. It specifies CATWDGPGDYKKLF.

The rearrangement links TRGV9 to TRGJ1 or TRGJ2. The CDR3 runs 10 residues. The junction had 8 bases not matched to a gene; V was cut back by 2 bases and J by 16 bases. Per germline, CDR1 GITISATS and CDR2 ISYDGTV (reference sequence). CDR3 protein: CALWEERGLF. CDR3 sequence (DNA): TGTGCCTTGTGGGAGGAACGAGGGCTCTTT.

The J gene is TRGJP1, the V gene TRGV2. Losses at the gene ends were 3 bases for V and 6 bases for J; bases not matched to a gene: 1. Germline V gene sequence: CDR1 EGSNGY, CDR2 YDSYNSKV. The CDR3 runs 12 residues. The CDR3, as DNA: TGTGCCACCTGGGACTCTGGTTGGTTCAAGATATTT. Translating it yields CATWDSGWFKIF.

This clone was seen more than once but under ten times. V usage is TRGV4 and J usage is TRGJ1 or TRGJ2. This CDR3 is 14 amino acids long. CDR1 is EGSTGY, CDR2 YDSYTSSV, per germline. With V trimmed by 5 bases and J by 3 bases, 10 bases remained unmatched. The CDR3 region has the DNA TGTGCCACCTGGGCTATCCTGGGTTATTATAAGAAACTCTTT. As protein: CATWAILGYYKKLF.

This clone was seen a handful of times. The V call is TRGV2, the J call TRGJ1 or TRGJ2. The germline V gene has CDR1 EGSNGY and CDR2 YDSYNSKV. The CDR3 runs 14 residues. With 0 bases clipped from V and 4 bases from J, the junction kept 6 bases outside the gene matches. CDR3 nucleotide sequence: TGTGCCACCTGGGACGGGCGGACGTATTATAAGAAACTCTTT. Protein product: CATWDGRTYYKKLF.